This entry features one TCR beta chain sequence. The data are from a study of blood T cell repertoires in COVID-19. Overall study: COVID-19 samples from acute and convalescent phases originated in the United States, Italy and Spain. Sources were T cells, B-cell-depleted T cells, or PBMCs; the material itself was cDNA or gDNA.

From germline, CDR1 is LGHNA and CDR2 YNFKEQ. CDR3 length: 18 residues. Trimming took off 3 bases at V and 3 bases at J, with 23 bases between the two ends. As handled by the study authors: For nucleated cells, counts were estimated from reference gene primer amplification. Data came from immunoSEQ multiplex PCR; TCRdb stores just in-frame clones and leaves some out. The V and J calls and clone size come from that table; D and trimming were worked out from the DNA. The table has more than 250,000 clones, around four fifths seen once. The chain couples TRBV4-2 to TRBJ1-1; D might be TRBD1 (5 bases). The TCR sequence derives from a man aged 55 to 70 who had recovered from COVID-19. The specimen was peripheral blood. CDR3 DNA: TGTGCCAGCAGCCAGAAGGACATTCGCTTTCTCTCGGACACTGAAGCTTTCTTT. It codes for CASSQKDIRFLSDTEAFF.